This T cell receptor beta chain was profiled in a study of OX40 agonist ivuxolimab in advanced cancers. For the study at large: Administration of intravenous ivuxolimab to patients occurred every 2 weeks at 0.01 to 10 mg/kg. At roughly 83% male, the cohort had a mean age of 60 years, ranging from 23 to 79. Notes on the study in general: Partial responders dosed at 0.1-3.0 mg/kg displayed clonal expansion ranking among the lowest.

Comments on this clone: Its antigen remains unidentified.

Clones were sequenced by immunoSEQ multiplex PCR, and TCRdb holds only the in-frame ones, with some missing. Of about 53,000 clones listed, 70% to 90% are singletons. The CDR3 runs 14 residues. Deletions cut 8 bases from V and 0 bases from J, with 8 bases between. The germline V gene encodes CDR1 SGHDN and CDR2 FVKESK. Blood specimens came from baseline, cycle 4 day 1, and cycle 7 day 1. This sequence originates from an adult with an advanced solid tumor such as melanoma, head and neck, liver or kidney cancer. V gene TRBV14 combines with J gene TRBJ2-6; no clear D gene. The specimen comprised CD4+ or CD8+ T cells sorted from blood, sampled in a trial of the OX40 agonist ivuxolimab. The CDR3 loop reads CASALSSGANVLTF. In nucleotides, the CDR3 is TGTGCCAGCGCCCTCAGCTCTGGGGCCAACGTCCTGACTTTC.